This TCR beta chain was profiled in a study of identical twins. This CDR3 contains 15 residues. J gave up 0 bases and V 7 bases, and 8 bases lay outside the gene matches. The germline V gene encodes CDR1 SGHRS and CDR2 YFSETQ. Study results and limitations: The more abundant beta clonotypes in cord blood had fewer insertions, and memory repertoires did not show this.

From the 5' RACE reads, TCRdb called clonotypes with MiXCR, one entry per CDR3 protein. The sample comprises around 570,000 distinct CDR3 sequences, 9% to 10% of which are singletons, and under 3% rests with the top ten. This clonotype occurred a few times. The target antigen is unknown. The same sample was also used in a study of yellow fever vaccine responses in identical twins.

The specimen sequenced was PBMCs. This sequence was found in a woman between 18 and 30 years old in good health. The V call is TRBV5-1, the J call TRBJ2-3, with 7 positions matching TRBD1. The CDR3: CASSEDRASTDTQYF. Here the CDR3 DNA reads TGCGCCAGCTCGGAAGACAGGGCCAGCACAGATACGCAGTATTTT.